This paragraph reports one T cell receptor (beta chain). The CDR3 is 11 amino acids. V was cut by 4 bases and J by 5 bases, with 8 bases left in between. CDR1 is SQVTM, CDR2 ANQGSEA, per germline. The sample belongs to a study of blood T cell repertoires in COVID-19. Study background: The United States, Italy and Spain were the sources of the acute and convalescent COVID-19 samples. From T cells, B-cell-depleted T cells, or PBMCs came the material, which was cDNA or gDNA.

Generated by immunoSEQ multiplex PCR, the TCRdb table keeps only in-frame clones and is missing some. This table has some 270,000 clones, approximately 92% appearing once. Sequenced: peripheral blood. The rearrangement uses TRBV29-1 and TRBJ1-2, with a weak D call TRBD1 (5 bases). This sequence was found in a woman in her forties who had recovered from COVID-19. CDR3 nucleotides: TGCAGCGTTGGGCAGGGATATGGCTACACCTTC. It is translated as CSVGQGYGYTF.